This is a list of T cell receptor beta chains from one sample in a study of cytomegalovirus exposure and HLA in healthy donors. The table came from immunoSEQ multiplex PCR; TCRdb's copy has only in-frame clones and leaves some out. The data show about 200,000 clones, with 70% seen just once and about 2.8% held by the top ten. Sequencing was performed on PBMCs. These receptors were collected from a man aged 40-55 years in good health and CMV-seropositive. Both conserved end residues are part of each CDR3. The D gene is left open where the match is weak. The size of a clone is reported for some rows only, either as once, few or many, or as a class for expanded clones.

>.|.|TRBJ1-4|TRBV15
TGTGCCACCAGCAGAGATCGGCGGGCTACTAATGAAAAACTGTTTTTT
CATSRDRRATNEKLFF
>.|.|TRBJ1-2|TRBV11-2
TGTGCCAGCAGCCGTAGGTACAGTAACTATGGCTACACCTTC
CASSRRYSNYGYTF
>TRBD2|.|TRBJ2-7|TRBV4-1
TGCGCCAGCAGCCCCCAAGTGCTAGCGGGGGAATGGGAGCAGTACTTC
CASSPQVLAGEWEQYF
>.|.|TRBJ2-7|TRBV18
TGTGCCAGCAAGTCCCGGGACAAAGACTACGAGCAGTACTTC
CASKSRDKDYEQYF
>TRBD1|.|TRBJ1-3|TRBV2
TGTGCCAGCAGTGCACGAGGGGGCGGAAACACCATATATTTT
CASSARGGGNTIYF
>.|.|TRBJ1-3|TRBV11-2
TGTGCCAGCAGCTTGTCCGGGGGGACCATATATTTT
CASSLSGGTIYF
>.|.|TRBJ2-3|TRBV5-1
TGCGCCAGCAGCTTTGGGTGGGGGGACTTCACAGATACGCAGTATTTT
CASSFGWGDFTDTQYF
>.|.|TRBJ1-1|TRBV7-3
TGTGCCAGCAGCTTGCGTGGAGGTACTGAAGCTTCCTTT
CASSLRGGTEASF
>.|few|TRBJ2-1|TRBV5-6
TGTGCCAGCAGCTTTATAAATGAGCAGTTCTTC
CASSFINEQFF
>.|few|TRBJ2-7|TRBV9
TGTGCCAGCAGCGTAGGCGGCAGGGGTTACGAGCAGTACTTC
CASSVGGRGYEQYF
>TRBD1|.|TRBJ2-7|TRBV18
TGTGCCAGCTCACCAAGACAGGGGGACTCCTCCGAGCAGTACTTC
CASSPRQGDSSEQYF
>TRBD1|.|TRBJ1-2|TRBV11-2
TGTGCCAGCAGCTTAGGACAGGGGGTAAACTATGGCTACACCTTC
CASSLGQGVNYGYTF
>TRBD1|.|TRBJ1-6|TRBV2
TGTGCCACAGGGGGTAATTATAATTCACCCCTCCACTTT
CATGGNYNSPLHF
>.|.|TRBJ2-5|TRBV4-2
TGTGCCAGCAGCCAAGATAAGGGGAAAGAGACCCAGTACTTC
CASSQDKGKETQYF
>TRBD1|.|TRBJ1-1|TRBV27
TGTGCCAGCAGTACAGGGACAGGGTATGTGGAAGCTTTCTTT
CASSTGTGYVEAFF